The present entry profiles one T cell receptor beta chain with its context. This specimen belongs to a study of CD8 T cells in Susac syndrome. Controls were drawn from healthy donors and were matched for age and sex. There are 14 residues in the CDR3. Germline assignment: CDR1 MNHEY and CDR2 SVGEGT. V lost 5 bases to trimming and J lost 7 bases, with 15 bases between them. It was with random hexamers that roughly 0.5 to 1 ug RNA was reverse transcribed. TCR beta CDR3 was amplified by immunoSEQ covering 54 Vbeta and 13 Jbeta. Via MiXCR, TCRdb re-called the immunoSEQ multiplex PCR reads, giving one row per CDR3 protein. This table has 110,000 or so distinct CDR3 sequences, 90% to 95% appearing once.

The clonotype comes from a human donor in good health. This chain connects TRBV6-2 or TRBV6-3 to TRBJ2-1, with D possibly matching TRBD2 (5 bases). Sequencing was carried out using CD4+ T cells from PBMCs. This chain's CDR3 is CASSPTRSLNEQFF. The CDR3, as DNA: TGTGCCAGCAGTCCTACTAGGAGCCTAAATGAGCAGTTCTTC.